This T cell receptor beta chain emerged from a study of regulatory T cells in long-lasting Graves disease. Study findings and constraints: Persistent cases favored TRBV28, TRBJ1-2 and TRBJ2-5. Examination was confined to peripheral blood, excluding thyroid tissue.

Time point indicated: persistent/refractory GD, antithyroid drugs over 5 years with positive TRAb. Generation of the TCR library employed RNA extracted from PBMCs. It was American Thyroid Association guidelines that determined Graves' disease diagnosis. The collection involved drawing roughly 10 milliliters of peripheral blood into EDTA tubes. Germline V lookup: CDR1 SNHLY, CDR2 FYNNEI. Trimming took 0 bases from V and 7 from J, leaving 13 bases between them. The length of the CDR3 is 15 residues. The authors built TCR beta libraries using iRepertoire HTBI primers and Arm-PCR of CDR3 regions. TCRdb analysed the multiplex PCR reads with MiXCR anew, one entry per CDR3 protein. The sample yields under 350,000 distinct CDR3 sequences, 22% seen once. This clonotype was detected many times. The antigen is not known.

The sequencing here drew on peripheral blood mononuclear cells (PBMCs), taken when the disease was refractory, from a patient treated with antithyroid drugs. The chain combines TRBV2 with TRBJ1-5, with D maybe TRBD1 (5 bases). The receptor was derived from a female donor with Graves disease. CDR3 sequence reads: CASSEASRGRQPQHF. The CDR3 region has the DNA TGTGCCAGCAGTGAAGCGTCAAGGGGACGCCAGCCCCAGCATTTT.